What follows are 7 T cell receptor beta chains derived from one specimen sequenced in a study of cytomegalovirus exposure and HLA in healthy donors. Vbeta (60) and Jbeta (13) primers were used in the PCR. Clones were read by immunoSEQ multiplex PCR, and TCRdb kept only the in-frame ones, dropping some. The table has under 200,000 clones, almost 85% seen once; the top ten hold about 1%. Sequenced material: PBMCs. The receptors were sampled from a man aged 25-45 years in good health and CMV-seronegative.

In DNA form, the CDR3 reads TGCGCCAGCAGCCGGACTAGCGGAATCACAGATACGCAGTATTTT. It encodes CASSRTSGITDTQYF. The chain carries TRBV4-3 and TRBJ2-3, with 10 bases matching TRBD2. The trim removed 4 bases at V and 2 bases at J, leaving 3 bases unmatched. This CDR3 has 15 residues. Germline assignment: CDR1 LGHNA and CDR2 YSLEER.

The sample holds a few counts of this clone. The chain couples TRBV7-9 to TRBJ1-5, with unresolved D. From germline, CDR1 is SEHNR and CDR2 FQNEAQ (reference sequence). Trimming took 5 bases from V and 4 from J, leaving 12 bases between them. The CDR3 is 14 residues long. The CDR3 nucleotides read TGTGCCAGCAGCACTTCGACGGGGAATCAGCCCCAGCATTTT. It specifies CASSTSTGNQPQHF.

For this clone: This sample includes further DNA sequences coding for the same CDR3. The genes are TRBV19 and TRBJ2-2; perhaps TRBD2 as D (5 bases). Per germline, CDR1 LNHDA and CDR2 SQIVND (reference sequence). The CDR3 has 14 residues. V lost 3 bases, J lost 1 base, and 6 bases lay in between. CDR3 in amino acids: CASSIRGNTGELFF. The CDR3 bases are TGTGCCAGTAGTATTCGGGGGAACACCGGGGAGCTGTTTTTT.

The CDR3 region is CASSAFEGSSYEQYF. The DNA for the CDR3 is TGTGCCAGCAGCGCCTTCGAAGGGAGTTCCTACGAGCAGTACTTC. The J gene is TRBJ2-5, the V gene TRBV6-4, with D possibly being TRBD2 (5 bases). The DNA end is more similar to TRBJ2-7, so the J call may be wrong. This CDR3 spans 15 amino acids. The V gene's germline CDR1 is MRHNA and CDR2 SNTAGT.

The chain couples TRBV28 to TRBJ2-7; 7 bases map to TRBD1. V lost 8 bases and J lost 3; bases outside the gene matches: 10. CDR1 and CDR2 from the germline V gene are MDHEN and SYDVKM. The CDR3 runs to 14 residues. CDR3 nucleotide sequence: TGTGCCAGCCCTCCCCCGGGACAGAACTACGAGCAGTACTTC. It specifies CASPPPGQNYEQYF.

J is TRBJ2-7 and V is TRBV7-8; 8 bases match TRBD1. The J segment lost 0 bases and the V segment lost 3 bases, leaving 10 bases of the junction unmatched. This CDR3 has 17 amino acids. Looked up from germline, CDR1 is SGHVS and CDR2 is FQNEAQ. The CDR3 here is CASSFGRTGRPSYEQYF. CDR3 DNA: TGTGCCAGCAGCTTTGGTCGGACAGGGAGACCCTCCTACGAGCAGTACTTC.

The chain links TRBV29-1 to TRBJ1-1; no definite D call. The V and J ends lost 5 bases and 4 bases respectively, with 8 bases between them. This CDR3 has 11 residues. Germline values: CDR1 SQVTM, CDR2 ANQGSEA. The CDR3 DNA reads as TGCAGCGTTCCAGAGGCCACTGAAGCTTTCTTT. This gives the protein CSVPEATEAFF.